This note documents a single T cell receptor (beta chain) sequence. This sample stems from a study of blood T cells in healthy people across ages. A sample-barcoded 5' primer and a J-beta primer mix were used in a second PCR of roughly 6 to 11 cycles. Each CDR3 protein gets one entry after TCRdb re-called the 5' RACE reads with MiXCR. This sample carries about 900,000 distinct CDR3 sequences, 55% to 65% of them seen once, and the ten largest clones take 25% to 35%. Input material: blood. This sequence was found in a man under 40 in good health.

The DNA for the CDR3 is TGTGCCAGCAGCGTAGCCGGGGGCCTTAGTAATGAGCAGTTCTTC. Amino acids: CASSVAGGLSNEQFF. V usage is TRBV9 and J usage is TRBJ2-1; perhaps D is TRBD1 or TRBD2 (6 bases each). V was trimmed by 0 bases and J by 7 bases, leaving 14 bases between them. The CDR3 runs to 15 residues. Germline CDR1 and CDR2: SGDLS and YYNGEE.